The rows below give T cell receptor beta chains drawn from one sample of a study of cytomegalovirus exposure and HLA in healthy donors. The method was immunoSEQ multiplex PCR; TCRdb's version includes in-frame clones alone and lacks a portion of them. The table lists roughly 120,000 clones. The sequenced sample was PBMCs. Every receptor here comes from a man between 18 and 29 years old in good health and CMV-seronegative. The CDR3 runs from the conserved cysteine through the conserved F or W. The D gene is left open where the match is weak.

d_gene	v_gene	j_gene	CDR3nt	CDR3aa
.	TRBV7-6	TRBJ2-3	TGTGCCAGCAGCTTAGCAGGCGGACAATTCCCAGATACGCAGTATTTT	CASSLAGGQFPDTQYF
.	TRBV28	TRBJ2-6	TGTGCCAGCAGTTCAGGTCTTAAGGGCGGGGTTAGCTCTGGGGCCAACGTCCTGACTTTC	CASSSGLKGGVSSGANVLTF
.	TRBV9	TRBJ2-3	TGTGCCAGCAGCGTAGCTCCCCCAGATACGCAGTATTTT	CASSVAPPDTQYF
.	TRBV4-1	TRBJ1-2	TGCGCCAGCAGCCAACTTTCTGGCTACACCTTC	CASSQLSGYTF
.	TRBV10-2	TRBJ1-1	TGCGCCAGCAGGCCGCCGGGAGGTGAAGCTTTCTTT	CASRPPGGEAFF
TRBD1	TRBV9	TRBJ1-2	TGTGCCAGCAGCGATTTAGGGGGCGATACCTATGGCTACACCTTC	CASSDLGGDTYGYTF
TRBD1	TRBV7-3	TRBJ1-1	TGTGCCAGCAGCCCAGGGGGTGGGGGGACTGAAGCTTTCTTT	CASSPGGGGTEAFF
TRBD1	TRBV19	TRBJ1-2	TGTGCCAGTAGTATAGAGGACAGGGGGCATGGCTACACCTTC	CASSIEDRGHGYTF
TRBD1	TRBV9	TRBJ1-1	TGTGCCAGCAGCGTAGTCGGACAGGGGAACACTGAAGCTTTCTTT	CASSVVGQGNTEAFF
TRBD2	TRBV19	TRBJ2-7	TGTGCCAGTAGTATGGGACTAGCGGGAGCATCCTACGAGCAGTACTTC	CASSMGLAGASYEQYF
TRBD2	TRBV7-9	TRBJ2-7	TGTGCCAGCAGCCTTAGCGGGAACTCATTGGACGAGCAGTACTTC	CASSLSGNSLDEQYF
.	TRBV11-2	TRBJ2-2	TGTGCCAGCAGCTTAATTCCGGCCGGGGAGCTGTTTTTT	CASSLIPAGELFF
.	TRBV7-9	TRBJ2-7	TGTGCCAGCAGCACAGGGAATTACGACGAGCAGTACTTC	CASSTGNYDEQYF
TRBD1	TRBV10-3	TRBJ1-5	TGTGCCATCAGTGAGTCGACAGGGTTATATCAGCCCCAGCATTTT	CAISESTGLYQPQHF
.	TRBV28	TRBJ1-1	TGTGCCAGCAGCTCCCCGGGGAAGACTGAAGCTTTCTTT	CASSSPGKTEAFF
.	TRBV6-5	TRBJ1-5	TGTGCCAGCAGTTACGAGGCGGGGAGCCCTCAGCCCCAGCATTTT	CASSYEAGSPQPQHF
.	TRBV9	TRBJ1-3	TGTGCCAGCGGAGGAACGGCTGGAAACACCATATATTTT	CASGGTAGNTIYF
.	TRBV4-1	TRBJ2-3	TGCGCCAGCAGCCCCGTAGGCACGACTACAGATACGCAGTATTTT	CASSPVGTTTDTQYF
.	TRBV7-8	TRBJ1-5	TGTGCCAGCAGCGCGGGACCTCTGAATCAGCCCCAGCATTTT	CASSAGPLNQPQHF
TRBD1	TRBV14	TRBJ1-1	TGTGCCAGCAGCCACAGGGGGCAAAATACTGAAGCTTTCTTT	CASSHRGQNTEAFF
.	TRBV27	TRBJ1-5	TGTGCCAGCAGTATGACAGTTGGGCAGCCCCAGCATTTT	CASSMTVGQPQHF
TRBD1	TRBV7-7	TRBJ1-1	TGTGCTAGCAGCTTAACACCCGCCAGGGGGCGGTGGACTGAAGCTTTCTTT	CASSLTPARGRWTEAFF
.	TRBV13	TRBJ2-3	TGTGCCAGCAGCTTATGGGGTCAGGGGAGCACAGATACGCAGTATTTT	CASSLWGQGSTDTQYF
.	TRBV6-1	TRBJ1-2	TGTGCCAGCAGTACTTGGTGGGGGGTGCAAGGCTACACCTTC	CASSTWWGVQGYTF
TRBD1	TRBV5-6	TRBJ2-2	TGTGCCAGCAGCTTCGCCGGGACAGGGGGCCCCGGGGTGTTTTTT	CASSFAGTGGPGVFF
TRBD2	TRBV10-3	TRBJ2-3	TGTGCCATCAGTGTTGTTAGCGGGGTCACAGATACGCAGTATTTT	CAISVVSGVTDTQYF
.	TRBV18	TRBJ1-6	TGTGCCAGCTCACACCAGGTCGGAAACTCCTATAATTCACCCCTCCACTTT	CASSHQVGNSYNSPLHF
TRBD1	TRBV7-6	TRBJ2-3	TGTGCCAGCAGCGGCAGATCGGGACAGCCCGGGGATACGCAGTATTTT	CASSGRSGQPGDTQYF
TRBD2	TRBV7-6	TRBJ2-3	TGTGCCAGCAGCTCGACCCCGGGACTAGCGAGAGATACGCAGTATTTT	CASSSTPGLARDTQYF
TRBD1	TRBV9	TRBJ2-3	TGTGCCAGCAGCGTATCAGGGGGCGCCTCAGATACGCAGTATTTT	CASSVSGGASDTQYF
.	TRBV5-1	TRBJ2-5	TGCGCCAGCAGCCTGGATATGGTACGGAGGGGCGAGACCCAGTACTTC	CASSLDMVRRGETQYF
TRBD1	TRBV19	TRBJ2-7	TGTGCCAGTAGTATCGGACAGGGCCAGGGCGAGCAGTACTTC	CASSIGQGQGEQYF
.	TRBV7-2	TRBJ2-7	TGTGCCAGCAGCCTAACGGAGAGGGAGCAGTACTTC	CASSLTEREQYF
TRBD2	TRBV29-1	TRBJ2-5	TGCAGCGTTGAGGATAGCGGGGGTTGGGAGACCCAGTACTTC	CSVEDSGGWETQYF
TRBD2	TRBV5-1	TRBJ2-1	TGCGCCAGCGAGGAGGGGCGGGGGGGTGACAATGAGCAGTTCTTC	CASEEGRGGDNEQFF
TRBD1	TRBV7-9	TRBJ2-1	TGTGCCAGCAGTCCTAAACAGGGGGTGATGTACAATGAGCAGTTCTTC	CASSPKQGVMYNEQFF
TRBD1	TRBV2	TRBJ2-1	TGTGCCAGCAGTGAAAGGGGACAGCAGTACAATGAGCAGTTCTTC	CASSERGQQYNEQFF
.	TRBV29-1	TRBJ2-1	TGCAGCGGCCAGGACAATTACAATGAGCAGTTCTTC	CSGQDNYNEQFF
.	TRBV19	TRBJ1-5	TGTGCCAGTAGCCTTTGGGGGGAGGACAATCAGCCCCAGCATTTT	CASSLWGEDNQPQHF
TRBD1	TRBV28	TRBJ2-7	TGTGCCAGCAGTCCCGGGACAGGGGCCTCCTACGAGCAGTACTTC	CASSPGTGASYEQYF